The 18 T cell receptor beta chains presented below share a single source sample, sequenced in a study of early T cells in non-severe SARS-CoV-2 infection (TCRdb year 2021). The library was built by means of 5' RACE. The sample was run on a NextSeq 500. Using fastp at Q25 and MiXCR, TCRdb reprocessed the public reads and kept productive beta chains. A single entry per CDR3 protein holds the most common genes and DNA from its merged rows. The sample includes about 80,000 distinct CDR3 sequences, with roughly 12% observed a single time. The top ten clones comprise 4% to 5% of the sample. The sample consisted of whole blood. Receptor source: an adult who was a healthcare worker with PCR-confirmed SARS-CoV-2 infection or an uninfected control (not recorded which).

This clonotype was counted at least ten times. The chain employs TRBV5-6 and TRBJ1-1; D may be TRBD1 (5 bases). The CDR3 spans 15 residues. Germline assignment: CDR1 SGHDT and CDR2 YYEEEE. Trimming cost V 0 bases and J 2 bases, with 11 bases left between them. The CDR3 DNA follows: TGTGCCAGCAGCTTGGGATGGGGCAGAAACACTGAAGCTTTCTTT. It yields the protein CASSLGWGRNTEAFF.

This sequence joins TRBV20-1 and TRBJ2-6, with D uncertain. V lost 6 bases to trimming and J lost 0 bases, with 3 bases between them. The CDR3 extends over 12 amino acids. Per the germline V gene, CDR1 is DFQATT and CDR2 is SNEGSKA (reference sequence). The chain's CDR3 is CSALSGANVLTF. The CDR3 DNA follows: TGCAGTGCCCTCTCTGGGGCCAACGTCCTGACTTTC.

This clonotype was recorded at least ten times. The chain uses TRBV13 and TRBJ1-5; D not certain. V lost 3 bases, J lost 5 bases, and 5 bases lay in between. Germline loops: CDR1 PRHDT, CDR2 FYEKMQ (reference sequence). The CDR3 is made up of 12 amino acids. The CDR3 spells CASSFQYQPQHF. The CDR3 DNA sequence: TGTGCCAGCAGCTTCCAGTATCAGCCCCAGCATTTT.

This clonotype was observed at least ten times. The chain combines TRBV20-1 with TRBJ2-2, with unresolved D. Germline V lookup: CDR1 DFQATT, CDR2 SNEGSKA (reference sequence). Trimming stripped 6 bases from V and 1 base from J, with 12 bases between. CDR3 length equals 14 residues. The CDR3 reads CSARRTGNTGELFF. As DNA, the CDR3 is TGCAGTGCCCGAAGGACGGGGAACACCGGGGAGCTGTTTTTT.

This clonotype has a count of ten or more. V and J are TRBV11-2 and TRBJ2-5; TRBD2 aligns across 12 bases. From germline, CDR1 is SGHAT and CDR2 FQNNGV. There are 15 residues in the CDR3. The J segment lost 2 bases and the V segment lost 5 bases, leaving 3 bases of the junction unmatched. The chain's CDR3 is CASSPGTSGQETQYF. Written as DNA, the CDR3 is TGTGCCAGCAGCCCTGGGACTAGCGGGCAAGAGACCCAGTACTTC.

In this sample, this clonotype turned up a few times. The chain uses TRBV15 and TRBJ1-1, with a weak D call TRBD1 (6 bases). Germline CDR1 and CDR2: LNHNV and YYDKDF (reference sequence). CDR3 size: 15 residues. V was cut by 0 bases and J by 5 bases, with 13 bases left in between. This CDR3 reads CATSRDQGQWTEAFF. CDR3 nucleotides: TGTGCCACCAGCAGAGATCAAGGACAGTGGACTGAAGCTTTCTTT. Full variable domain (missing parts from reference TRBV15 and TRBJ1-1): DAMVIQNPRYQVTQFGKPVTLSCSQTLNHNVMYWYQQKSSQAPKLLFHYYDKDFNNEADTPDNFQSRRPNTSFCFLDIRSPGLGDTAMYLCATSRDQGQWTEAFFGQGTRLTVV.

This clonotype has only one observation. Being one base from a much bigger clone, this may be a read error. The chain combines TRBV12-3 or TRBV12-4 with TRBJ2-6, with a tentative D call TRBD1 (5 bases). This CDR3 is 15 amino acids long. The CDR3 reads CASSLTASGADVLTF. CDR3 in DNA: TGTGCCAGCAGCCTCACAGCCTCTGGGGCCGACGTCCTGACTTTC.

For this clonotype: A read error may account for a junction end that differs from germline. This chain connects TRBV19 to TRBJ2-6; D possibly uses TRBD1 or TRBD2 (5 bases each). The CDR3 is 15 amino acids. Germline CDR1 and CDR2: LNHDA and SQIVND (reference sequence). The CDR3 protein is CASSIPQTGANFLTF. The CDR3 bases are TGTGCCAGTAGTATCCCGCAGACCGGGGCCAACTTCCTGACTTTC.

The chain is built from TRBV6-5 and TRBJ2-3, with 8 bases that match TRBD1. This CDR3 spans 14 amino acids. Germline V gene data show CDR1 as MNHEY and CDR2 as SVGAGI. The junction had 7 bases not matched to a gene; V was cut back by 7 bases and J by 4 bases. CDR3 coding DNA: TGTGCCAGCACCCCGGGACAGGAGCCAGATACGCAGTATTTT. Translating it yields CASTPGQEPDTQYF.

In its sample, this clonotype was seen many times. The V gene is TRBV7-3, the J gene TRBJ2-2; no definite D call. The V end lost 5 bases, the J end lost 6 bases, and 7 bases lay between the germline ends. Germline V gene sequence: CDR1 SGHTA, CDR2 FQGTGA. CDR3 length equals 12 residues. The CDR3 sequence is CASSVGSGELFF. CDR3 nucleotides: TGTGCCAGCAGCGTGGGGTCCGGGGAGCTGTTTTTT.

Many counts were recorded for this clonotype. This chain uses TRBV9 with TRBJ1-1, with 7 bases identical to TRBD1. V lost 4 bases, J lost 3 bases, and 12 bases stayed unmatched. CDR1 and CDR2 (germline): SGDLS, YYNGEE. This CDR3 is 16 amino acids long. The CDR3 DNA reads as TGTGCCAGCAGCCCCAGAGGACAGGCCTCGTACACTGAAGCTTTCTTT. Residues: CASSPRGQASYTEAFF.

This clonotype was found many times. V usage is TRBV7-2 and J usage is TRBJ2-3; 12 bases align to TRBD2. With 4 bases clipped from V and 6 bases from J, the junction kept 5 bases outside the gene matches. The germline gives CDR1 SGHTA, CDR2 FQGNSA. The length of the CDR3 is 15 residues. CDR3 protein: CASSSRTSGADTQYF. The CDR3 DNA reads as TGTGCCAGCAGCTCCCGGACTAGCGGGGCGGATACGCAGTATTTT.

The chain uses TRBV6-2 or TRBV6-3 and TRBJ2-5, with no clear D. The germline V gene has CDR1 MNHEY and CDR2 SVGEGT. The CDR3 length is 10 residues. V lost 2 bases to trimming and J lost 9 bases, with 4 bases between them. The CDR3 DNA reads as TGTGCCAGCAGTTACCCCCCCCAGTACTTC. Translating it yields CASSYPPQYF.

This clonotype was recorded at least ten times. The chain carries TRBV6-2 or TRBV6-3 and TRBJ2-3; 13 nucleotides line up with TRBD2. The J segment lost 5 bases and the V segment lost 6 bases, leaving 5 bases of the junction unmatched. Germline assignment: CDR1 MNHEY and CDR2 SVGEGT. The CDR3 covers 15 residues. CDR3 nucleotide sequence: TGTGCCAGCAGGCGGACTAGCGGGGGTGGAGATACGCAGTATTTT. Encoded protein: CASRRTSGGGDTQYF.

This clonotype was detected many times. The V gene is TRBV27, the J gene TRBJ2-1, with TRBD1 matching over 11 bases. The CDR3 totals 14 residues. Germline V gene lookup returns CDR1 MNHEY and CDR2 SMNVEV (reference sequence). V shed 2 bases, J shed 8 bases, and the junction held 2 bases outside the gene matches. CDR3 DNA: TGTGCCAGCAGTTTACCGGACAGGGGGCATGAGCAGTTCTTC. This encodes CASSLPDRGHEQFF.

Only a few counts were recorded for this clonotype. The CDR3 sequence is CSARVRRESPLHF. As DNA, the CDR3 is TGCAGTGCTAGAGTCCGGAGGGAATCACCCCTCCACTTT. This chain joins TRBV20-1 and TRBJ1-6; no clear D gene. The CDR3 is 13 amino acids. V lost 1 base to trimming and J lost 10 bases, with 11 bases between them. Germline V CDR1 and CDR2: DFQATT, SNEGSKA (reference sequence).

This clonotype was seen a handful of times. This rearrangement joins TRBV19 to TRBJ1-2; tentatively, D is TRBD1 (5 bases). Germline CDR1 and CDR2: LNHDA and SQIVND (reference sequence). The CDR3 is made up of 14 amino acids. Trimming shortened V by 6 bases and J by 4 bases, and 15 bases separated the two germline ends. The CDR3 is CASSPSGLVYGYTF. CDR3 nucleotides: TGTGCCAGTAGCCCCTCGGGACTCGTCTATGGCTACACCTTC.

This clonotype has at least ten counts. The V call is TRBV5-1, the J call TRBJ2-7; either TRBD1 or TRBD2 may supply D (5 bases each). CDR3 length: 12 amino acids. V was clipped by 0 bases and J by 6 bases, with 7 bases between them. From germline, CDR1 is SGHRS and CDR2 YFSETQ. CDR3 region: CASSLVGGEQYF. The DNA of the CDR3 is TGCGCCAGCAGCTTGGTTGGGGGCGAGCAGTACTTC.